This T cell receptor beta chain derives from a study of shared clonotypes between healthy human individuals. Here immunoSEQ multiplex PCR was the method, and the copy in TCRdb shows in-frame clones only, minus some. The table includes around 2.5 million clones, approximately 94% detected once. This CDR3 is 15 amino acids long. The germline V gene has CDR1 SGDLS and CDR2 YYNGEE. The V gene lost 6 bases and the J gene lost 4 bases, with 19 bases spanning the gap. The V gene is TRBV9, the J gene TRBJ2-5; a weak D match, TRBD2 (7 bases). The sequenced sample was naive CD4+ T cells from PBMCs. The subset was: CD45RA+ positively selected. The sequence derives from a man in his late teens or twenties in good health. Some clones in this sample may be carry-over from other donors' samples. CDR3 coding DNA: TGTGCCAGCACCGGAACGGGAGGAGGGGGAGAGACCCAGTACTTC. It codes for CASTGTGGGGETQYF.